This T cell receptor beta chain was identified in a study of response to subunit inactivated influenza vaccine. General study findings and limits: A suggestion made by the authors is that each seasonal influenza vaccination recruits few new T cells.

This clonotype was counted many times. Its antigen is undetermined. TCRdb redid the calling of the RT-PCR reads with MiXCR, one entry per CDR3 protein. This table has 500,000 to 550,000 distinct CDR3 sequences, less than 7.5% appearing once. The CDR3 contains 15 residues. Germline CDR1 is DFQATT and CDR2 is SNEGSKA (reference sequence). The TCR sequence derives from a man between 50 and 69 years old who received an inactivated influenza vaccine. Sequencing was performed on PBMCs from blood, taken less than 30 months after vaccination. The chain uses TRBV20-1 and TRBJ2-3; D remains ambiguous. The CDR3 protein is CSASSPGRMADTQYF. CDR3 DNA: TGCAGCGCATCATCTCCCGGAAGGATGGCAGATACGCAGTATTTT.